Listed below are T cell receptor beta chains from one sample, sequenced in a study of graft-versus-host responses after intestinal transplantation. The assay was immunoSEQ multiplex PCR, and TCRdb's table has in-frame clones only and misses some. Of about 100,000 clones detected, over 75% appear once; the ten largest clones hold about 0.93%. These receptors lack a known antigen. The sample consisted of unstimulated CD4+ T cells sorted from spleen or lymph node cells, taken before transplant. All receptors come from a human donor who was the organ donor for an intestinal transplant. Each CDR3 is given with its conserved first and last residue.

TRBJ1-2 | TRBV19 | CASTRRGQGVGDYGYTF
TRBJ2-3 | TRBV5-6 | CASRGAGKEDTQYF
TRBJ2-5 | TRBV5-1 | CASSLRTSGGSETQYF
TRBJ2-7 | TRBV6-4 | CASSVDRGDEQYF
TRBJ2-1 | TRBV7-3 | CASSSTSGGYNEQFF
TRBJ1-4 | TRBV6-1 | CASSEGYTNEKLFF
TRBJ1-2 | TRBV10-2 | CASSEFRDGYTF
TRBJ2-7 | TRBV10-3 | CAISDYGGAQEQYF
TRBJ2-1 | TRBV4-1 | CASSKRGYDNEQFF
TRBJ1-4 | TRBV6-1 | CASSYRDRANEKLFF
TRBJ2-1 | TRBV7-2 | CASSPTSGGAHNEQFF
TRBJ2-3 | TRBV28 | CASSLYSGNTDTQYF
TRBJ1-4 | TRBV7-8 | CASSPNGGVGEKLFF
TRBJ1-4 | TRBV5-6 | CASNYQFTGESLFF
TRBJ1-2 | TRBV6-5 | CASRVTDSFYGYTF
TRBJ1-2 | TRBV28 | CASSLPGTGGGYTF
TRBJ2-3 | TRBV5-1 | CASSLVAGFGTDTQYF
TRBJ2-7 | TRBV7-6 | CASSFAGNSYEQYF
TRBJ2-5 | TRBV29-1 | CSVERRGGIETQYF
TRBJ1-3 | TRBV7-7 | CASSDSGSGNTIYF
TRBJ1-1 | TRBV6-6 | CASSPGQGLNTEAFF
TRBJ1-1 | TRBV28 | CASSLTEDTEAFF
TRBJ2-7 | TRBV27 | CASSYRGVKGYEQYF
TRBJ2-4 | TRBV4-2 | CASSQALLAGGRRNIQYF
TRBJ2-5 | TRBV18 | CASSPSIRDQETQYF
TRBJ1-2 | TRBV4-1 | CASSQDGGFYGYTF
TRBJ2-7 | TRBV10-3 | CAIKVGDGAYEQYF
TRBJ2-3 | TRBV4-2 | CASSQDGMTSLPDTQYF
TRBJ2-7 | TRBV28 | CASSLEGLTYEQYF
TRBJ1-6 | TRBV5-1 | CASSLGSGGTNSPLHF
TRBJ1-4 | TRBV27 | CASSFTTLSEKLFF
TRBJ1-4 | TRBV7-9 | CASSLVGGANEKLFF
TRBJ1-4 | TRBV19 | CASSNYEKLFF
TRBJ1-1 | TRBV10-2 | CASGITGGNVGAFF
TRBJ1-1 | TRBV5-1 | CASNGQENTEAFF
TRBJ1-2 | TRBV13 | CASSFRLGDYGYTF
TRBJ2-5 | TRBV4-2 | CASSPGDRPLQETQYF
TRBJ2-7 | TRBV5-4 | CASSPGQGQGEQYF
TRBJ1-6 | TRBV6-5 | CASRTGDSYNSPLHF